One sample yielded the 16 T cell receptor beta chains listed below, sequenced in a study of blood T cell repertoires in COVID-19. TCRdb keeps only in-frame clones here, not all; method: immunoSEQ multiplex PCR. This table has some 250,000 clones, 70% to 80% appearing once. The sequenced sample was peripheral blood. These receptors originate from a woman older than 75 with acute or convalescent COVID-19.

This chain links TRBV19 with TRBJ2-1; D gene uncertain. In germline, CDR1 is LNHDA, CDR2 SQIVND (reference sequence). This CDR3 has 15 residues. The V end lost 5 bases, the J end lost 1 base, and 12 bases lay between the germline ends. The CDR3 sequence: CASSSTVRSYNEQFF. The CDR3 coding sequence is TGTGCCAGTAGTTCAACGGTGAGGTCCTACAATGAGCAGTTCTTC.

V usage is TRBV6-5 and J usage is TRBJ1-1, with D perhaps matching TRBD1 (5 bases). The V gene's germline CDR1 is MNHEY and CDR2 SVGAGI. There are 14 residues in the CDR3. V was pared by 6 bases and J by 1 base, with 12 bases between. The CDR3 DNA reads TGTGCCAGCAGGCTACACCAGGGGAACACTGAAGCTTTCTTT. It encodes CASRLHQGNTEAFF.

The chain combines TRBV2 with TRBJ2-5; D remains ambiguous. Germline V gene data show CDR1 as SNHLY and CDR2 as FYNNEI. This CDR3 has 14 amino acids. Trimming took off 1 base at V and 4 bases at J, with 10 bases between the two ends. The CDR3 here is CASSEGQIRETQYF. CDR3 coding DNA: TGTGCCAGCAGTGAAGGGCAGATAAGAGAGACCCAGTACTTC.

The genes are TRBV11-2 and TRBJ2-5, with 10 bases fitting TRBD2. The CDR3 extends over 16 amino acids. Germline V CDR1 and CDR2: SGHAT, FQNNGV. V dropped 1 base and J dropped 2; count of bases not matched to a gene: 4. This CDR3 is CASSLGIAGGQETQYF. In nucleotides, the CDR3 is TGTGCCAGCAGCTTAGGAATAGCGGGAGGTCAAGAGACCCAGTACTTC. The full variable domain, rest sourced from reference TRBV11-2 and TRBJ2-5, is EAGVAQSPRYKIIEKRQSVAFWCNPISGHATLYWYQQILGQGPKLLIQFQNNGVVDDSQLPKDRFSAERLKGVDSTLKIQPAKLEDSAVYLCASSLGIAGGQETQYFGPGTRLLVL.

The V gene is TRBV5-4, the J gene TRBJ2-5; 11 bases are a match to TRBD1. The length of the CDR3 is 15 residues. Germline loops: CDR1 SGHNT, CDR2 YYREEE (reference sequence). The junction had 3 bases not matched to a gene; V was cut back by 4 bases and J by 1 base. The DNA for the CDR3 is TGTGCCAGCAGCACCGGACAGGGGGCCCAAGAGACCCAGTACTTC. This encodes CASSTGQGAQETQYF. Using reference TRBV5-4 and TRBJ2-5 for the parts outside the CDR3, the full variable domain is ETGVTQSPTHLIKTRGQQVTLRCSSQSGHNTVSWYQQALGQGPQFIFQYYREEENGRGNFPPRFSGLQFPNYSSELNVNALELDDSALYLCASSTGQGAQETQYFGPGTRLLVL.

This clone has just a few counts. In DNA, the CDR3 is TGTGCCAGCAGCTTAACAACCGGGACAGGCTATGGCTACACCTTC. This sequence encodes CASSLTTGTGYGYTF. This sequence joins TRBV7-9 and TRBJ1-2, with 8 bases lining up with TRBD1. The CDR3 totals 15 residues. CDR1 and CDR2 from the germline V gene are SEHNR and FQNEAQ (reference sequence). Losses at the gene ends were 2 bases for V and 4 bases for J; bases not matched to a gene: 6.

The V and J genes are TRBV11-3 and TRBJ2-7; 7 bases map to TRBD2. CDR3 length: 14 residues. Germline V lookup: CDR1 SGHNT, CDR2 YENEEA. The V gene end was trimmed by 0 bases and the J gene end by 6 bases; junction bases not matched to a gene: 5. The CDR3 region has the DNA TGTGCCAGCAGCTTAGATCCGGCTAGCGGCGAGCAGTACTTC. Translation gives CASSLDPASGEQYF.

The V and J genes are TRBV5-1 and TRBJ2-3; possibly TRBD1 for D (6 bases). The length of the CDR3 is 17 residues. CDR1 is SGHRS and CDR2 is YFSETQ in the germline V gene. Trimming stripped 4 bases from V and 2 bases from J, with 20 bases between. The CDR3 is CASSTQYRVPYTDTQYF. CDR3 nucleotide sequence: TGCGCCAGCAGCACTCAGTACAGGGTACCTTACACAGATACGCAGTATTTT.

The genes are TRBV19 and TRBJ1-2, with D uncertain. The germline CDR1 and CDR2 sequences are LNHDA and SQIVND (reference sequence). V was trimmed by 6 bases and J by 8 bases, leaving 19 bases between them. This CDR3 is 14 amino acids long. CDR3 residues: CASSPFGEGRGYTF. The CDR3 DNA sequence: TGTGCCAGTAGCCCTTTCGGGGAGGGCCGGGGCTACACCTTC.

The chain recombines TRBV20-1 with TRBJ2-7; D is ambiguous. Trimming took off 3 bases at V and 3 bases at J, with 12 bases between the two ends. This CDR3 is built from 13 residues. The germline V gene has CDR1 DFQATT and CDR2 SNEGSKA (reference sequence). CDR3 DNA sequence: TGCAGTGCTAGTTTGGCAGCAGGCTACGAGCAGTACTTC. Its translation: CSASLAAGYEQYF.

The V and J genes are TRBV28 and TRBJ2-5; weak D call: TRBD1 (6 bases). Germline V lookup: CDR1 MDHEN, CDR2 SYDVKM. This CDR3 has 15 amino acids. V dropped 2 bases and J dropped 4 bases, with 14 bases sitting between them. CDR3 sequence reads: CASSLRGRVGETQYF. For the CDR3, the DNA is TGTGCCAGCAGTTTAAGGGGGAGAGTGGGAGAGACCCAGTACTTC.

The chain's CDR3 is CASSVVSSSVNEQYF. The CDR3 nucleotides read TGTGCCAGCAGCGTAGTATCCAGCAGCGTGAACGAGCAGTACTTC. The chain employs TRBV9 and TRBJ2-7, with D unclear. V lost 0 bases and J lost 5, with 15 bases in between. Germline CDR1 SGDLS, CDR2 YYNGEE. This CDR3 contains 15 residues.

This chain links TRBV7-2 with TRBJ1-6; D remains ambiguous. CDR3 length: 15 amino acids. Looked up from germline, CDR1 is SGHTA and CDR2 is FQGNSA. V lost 3 bases to trimming and J lost 8 bases, with 14 bases between them. CDR3 in DNA: TGTGCCAGCAGCTTTTATAGACCCGAGGATTCACCCCTCCACTTT. Its protein product is CASSFYRPEDSPLHF.

The table lists this clone with a count of one. V gene TRBV7-2 combines with J gene TRBJ1-2; 9 bases align to TRBD1. From germline, CDR1 is SGHTA and CDR2 FQGNSA. The trim removed 4 bases at V and 8 bases at J, leaving 11 bases unmatched. The CDR3 runs to 15 residues. The CDR3 bases are TGTGCCAGCAGCTCCCGGGACAGGGTTTCGAGGGGCTACACCTTC. Translation gives CASSSRDRVSRGYTF.

The rearrangement links TRBV10-2 to TRBJ2-3; 9 bases map to TRBD1. CDR1 WSHSY and CDR2 SAAADI come from the germline V gene. V shed 3 bases and J 2 bases; nucleotides not matched to a gene: 3. The length of the CDR3 is 15 residues. The CDR3 nucleotides read TGCGCCAGCAGTGAAGGGACAGGGCCCACAGATACGCAGTATTTT. As protein: CASSEGTGPTDTQYF.

This chain links TRBV3-1 (or the pseudogene TRBV3-2) with TRBJ1-1; perhaps TRBD1 as D (6 bases). Germline values: CDR1 LGHDT, CDR2 YNNKEL (reference sequence). The CDR3 loop spans 14 amino acids. Trimming left V 5 bases short and J 4 bases short, with 14 bases between. Written as DNA, the CDR3 is TGTGCCAGCAGCTCCGGGACAACGATCACTGAAGCTTTCTTT. It specifies CASSSGTTITEAFF.